Presented here are 14 T cell receptor beta chains from one specimen sequenced in a study of shared clonotypes between healthy human individuals. TCRdb's copy holds only in-frame clones and misses some; the assay was immunoSEQ multiplex PCR. The data contain about 520,000 clones, about 78% of them singletons. Sequencing input: PBMCs. The receptors shown here come from a woman aged 40 to 50 in good health. Some clones in this sample may be carry-over from other donors' samples.

This clone was detected ten times or more. The chain recombines TRBV2 with TRBJ1-1; TRBD1 is a possible D gene (5 bases). The CDR3 sequence is 14 residues long. CDR1 and CDR2 (germline): SNHLY, FYNNEI. Trimming pared 7 bases from V and 7 bases from J, leaving 19 bases between. Written as DNA, the CDR3 is TGTGCCAGCACCAAACAACAGGCCCCCATTGAAGCTTTCTTT. The encoded protein is CASTKQQAPIEAFF.

The chain joins TRBV19 to TRBJ2-1; 12 positions agree with TRBD2. The CDR3 runs to 13 residues. Trimming cost V 11 bases and J 6 bases; bases outside gene matches: 5. Germline V gene sequence: CDR1 LNHDA, CDR2 SQIVND (reference sequence). CDR3 nucleotide sequence: TGTGCCTCCCGGACTAGCGGGACCAATGAGCAGTTCTTC. Protein sequence: CASRTSGTNEQFF.

V gene TRBV4-1 combines with J gene TRBJ2-2, with D possibly being TRBD2 (6 bases). V lost 1 base to trimming and J lost 2 bases, with 17 bases between them. Germline CDR1 reads MGHRA; CDR2 reads YSYEKL. The CDR3 is 18 residues long. The CDR3 nucleotides read TGCGCCAGCAGCCAAGTTCCCCGGACTAAAGATAACACCGGGGAGCTGTTTTTT. Its translation: CASSQVPRTKDNTGELFF.

The chain carries TRBV7-8 and TRBJ2-7; 9 bases fit TRBD2. Per the germline V gene, CDR1 is SGHVS and CDR2 is FQNEAQ. J lost 1 base, V lost 5 bases, and 6 bases had no gene match. The CDR3 is made up of 15 amino acids. CDR3 in amino acids: CASSPSSGDSYEQYF. CDR3 nucleotide sequence: TGTGCCAGCAGCCCTTCTAGCGGGGATTCCTACGAGCAGTACTTC.

This clone was seen a single time. CDR3 amino acids: CASSLSQRPSTDTQYF. CDR3 sequence (DNA): TGTGCCAGCAGCTTGTCCCAGCGGCCTAGCACAGATACGCAGTATTTT. J is TRBJ2-3 and V is TRBV5-4; TRBD2 might be the D (5 bases). The CDR3 sequence is 16 residues long. V was clipped by 1 base and J by 0 bases, with 12 bases between them. Germline CDR1 is SGHNT and CDR2 is YYREEE (reference sequence).

V gene TRBV4-1 combines with J gene TRBJ2-3, with 12 bases fitting TRBD2. The CDR3 has 16 residues. Germline assignment: CDR1 MGHRA and CDR2 YSYEKL. V gave up 4 bases and J gave up 5 bases; unmatched junction bases: 7. CDR3 in DNA: TGCGCCAGCAGCCCCAGACTAGCGGGAGTAGGAGATACGCAGTATTTT. Translated, it gives CASSPRLAGVGDTQYF.

This clone occurred once. This chain joins TRBV9 and TRBJ2-7; unclear D gene. Trimming took off 0 bases at V and 6 bases at J, with 13 bases between the two ends. Germline-derived CDR1 and CDR2 are SGDLS and YYNGEE. This CDR3 comprises 14 residues. DNA for the CDR3: TGTGCCAGCAGCGTAGAGGTTGCGAGCGCCGAGCAGTACTTC. It specifies CASSVEVASAEQYF.

This chain joins TRBV10-3 and TRBJ2-5, with TRBD1 as a possible D gene (6 bases). The CDR3 runs 15 residues. Trimming pared 10 bases from V and 0 bases from J, leaving 18 bases between. The germline gives CDR1 ENHRY, CDR2 SYGVKD. The CDR3 coding sequence is TGTGCCACCAAAGAGGGGGTTACGTACCAAGAGACCCAGTACTTC. Translated, it gives CATKEGVTYQETQYF.

In its sample, this clone was seen a few times. The chain couples TRBV18 to TRBJ1-2; TRBD1 might be the D (5 bases). Germline lookup yields CDR1 KGHSH and CDR2 LQKENI. The germline V and J ends were trimmed by 1 base and 2 bases, with 11 bases remaining between them. The CDR3 loop spans 15 amino acids. CDR3 nucleotide sequence: TGTGCCAGCTCACCACAGGAATGGGGGAACTATGGCTACACCTTC. Translating gives CASSPQEWGNYGYTF.

The rearrangement joins TRBV5-1 to TRBJ2-7; 9 positions agree with TRBD2. V shed 3 bases and J 1 base; nucleotides not matched to a gene: 11. Germline V lookup: CDR1 SGHRS, CDR2 YFSETQ. The CDR3 sequence is 17 residues long. The CDR3 coding sequence is TGCGCCAGCAGCTACGGGGCGACTAGCGGAGTATCCTACGAGCAGTACTTC. This gives the protein CASSYGATSGVSYEQYF.

This clone has a handful of counts. The chain has TRBV11-3 and TRBJ2-2; tentatively, D is TRBD1 (6 bases). The CDR3 is 13 amino acids. The V end lost 3 bases, the J end lost 7 bases, and 9 bases lay between the germline ends. Germline CDR1 and CDR2: SGHNT and YENEEA. CDR3 region: CASSFNRDGELFF. CDR3 sequence (DNA): TGTGCCAGCAGCTTTAACAGGGACGGGGAGCTGTTTTTT.

V and J are TRBV7-2 and TRBJ2-3; 7 bases are a match to TRBD1. The ends lost 5 bases at V and 4 bases at J; junction bases unmatched: 6. The CDR3 runs to 14 residues. Germline V lookup: CDR1 SGHTA, CDR2 FQGNSA. CDR3: CASSARQGPDTQYF. Here the CDR3 DNA reads TGTGCCAGCAGCGCCAGACAGGGTCCAGATACGCAGTATTTT. Supplemented by reference TRBV7-2 and TRBJ2-3, the full variable domain reads GAGVSQSPSNKVTEKGKDVELRCDPISGHTALYWYRQSLGQGLEFLIYFQGNSAPDKSGLPSDRFSAERTGGSVSTLTIQRTQQEDSAVYLCASSARQGPDTQYFGPGTRLTVL.

The chain uses TRBV18 and TRBJ1-5, with D maybe TRBD1 (5 bases). The germline CDR1 and CDR2 sequences are KGHSH and LQKENI. Trimming stripped 2 bases from V and 7 bases from J, with 18 bases between. The CDR3 runs 16 residues. CDR3 residues: CASSPTRGEGTQPQHF. As DNA, the CDR3 is TGTGCCAGCTCACCAACAAGAGGGGAGGGAACGCAGCCCCAGCATTTT.

This chain links TRBV2 with TRBJ2-1, with 7 bases identical to TRBD2. CDR3 size: 15 residues. Trimming removed 8 bases from V and 5 bases from J; junction bases left unmatched: 12. From germline, CDR1 is SNHLY and CDR2 FYNNEI. Written as DNA, the CDR3 is TGTGCCAGCGCTTTCATAAGCGGGGCCAACAATGAGCAGTTCTTC. Its translation: CASAFISGANNEQFF.